These 21 T cell receptor beta chains were all obtained from the same sample, sequenced in a study of cytomegalovirus exposure and HLA in healthy donors. A multiplex PCR was run with 60 Vbeta primers and 13 Jbeta primers. The method was immunoSEQ multiplex PCR; TCRdb's version includes in-frame clones alone and lacks a portion of them. The sample has some 120,000 clones; around 78% are singletons. Sequences were obtained from PBMCs. These receptors came from a man aged 45 to 65 in good health and CMV-seronegative.

J is TRBJ2-2 and V is TRBV9; 8 bases match TRBD1. In germline, CDR1 is SGDLS, CDR2 YYNGEE. This CDR3 is 15 amino acids long. The J segment lost 7 bases and the V segment lost 3 bases, leaving 8 bases of the junction unmatched. CDR3: CASSAWTGTGGELFF. CDR3 sequence (DNA): TGTGCCAGCAGCGCATGGACAGGGACCGGCGGGGAGCTGTTTTTT. The whole variable domain, remainder taken from reference TRBV9 and TRBJ2-2, is DSGVTQTPKHLITATGQRVTLRCSPRSGDLSVYWYQQSLDQGLQFLIQYYNGEERAKGNILERFSAQQFPDLHSELNLSSLELGDSALYFCASSAWTGTGGELFFGEGSRLTVL.

The chain is built from TRBV19 and TRBJ2-7, with a tentative D call TRBD1 (5 bases). The germline CDR1 and CDR2 sequences are LNHDA and SQIVND (reference sequence). The CDR3 runs 13 residues. Between the trimmed V and J ends, which lost 4 bases and 5 bases, there was a span of 12 bases. CDR3 coding DNA: TGTGCCAGTAGTAAGCAGGGTAGAAACGAGCAGTACGTC. As protein: CASSKQGRNEQYV.

The gene calls are TRBV19 and TRBJ2-5; 7 bases map to TRBD2. The end of the DNA aligns better with TRBJ2-7, so the J call may be wrong. CDR3 size: 15 residues. Germline-derived CDR1 and CDR2 are LNHDA and SQIVND (reference sequence). In DNA form, the CDR3 reads TGTGCCAGTAGTATATCCCTGGGGGGGTCCTACGAGCAGTACTTC. It specifies CASSISLGGSYEQYF.

The chain is built from TRBV19 and TRBJ2-1; 9 positions agree with TRBD2. V lost 8 bases to trimming and J lost 0 bases; unmatched junction nucleotides: 14. The CDR3 has 18 residues. Per the germline V gene, CDR1 is LNHDA and CDR2 is SQIVND (reference sequence). CDR3 in DNA: TGTGCCAGTCATCCCTTAGCGGGGGCTATTACCTCCTACAATGAGCAGTTCTTC. Protein sequence: CASHPLAGAITSYNEQFF.

The rearrangement uses TRBV2 and TRBJ1-6; 7 nucleotides align to TRBD1. CDR1 is SNHLY, CDR2 FYNNEI, per germline. The CDR3 has 15 amino acids. V lost 4 bases to trimming and J lost 5 bases; unmatched junction nucleotides: 5. The CDR3: CASSVGTANNSPLHF. CDR3 coding DNA: TGTGCCAGCAGTGTCGGGACAGCTAATAATTCACCCCTCCACTTT.

With regard to this clone: The same CDR3 is also encoded by other DNA sequences in this sample. CDR3 DNA sequence: TGTGCCTGGAGTGTAGGGACAGGGTACGAGCAGTACTTC. It is translated as CAWSVGTGYEQYF. The rearrangement uses TRBV30 and TRBJ2-7; 9 positions match TRBD1. Germline assignment: CDR1 GTSNPN and CDR2 SVGIG (reference sequence). The CDR3 has 13 amino acids. V gave up 0 bases and J gave up 4 bases; unmatched junction bases: 1.

V usage is TRBV4-3 and J usage is TRBJ2-2; TRBD1 is a possible D gene (6 bases). Between the trimmed V and J ends, which lost 0 bases and 0 bases, there was a span of 11 bases. Germline values: CDR1 LGHNA, CDR2 YSLEER. This CDR3 region has 17 residues. The CDR3 DNA reads as TGCGCCAGCAGCCAAGACTTAGGGGGAGCGAACACCGGGGAGCTGTTTTTT. It specifies CASSQDLGGANTGELFF.

This clone showed up just a few times. CDR3 DNA sequence: TGTGCCAGCAGCGACAGGGGGCAAGATGGCTACACCTTC. This gives the protein CASSDRGQDGYTF. This chain connects TRBV6-5 to TRBJ1-2; TRBD1 matches at 10 bases. After removal of 6 bases from V and 6 bases from J, the junction contained 4 bases not matched to a gene. CDR3 length equals 13 residues. From germline, CDR1 is MNHEY and CDR2 SVGAGI.

The V call is TRBV9, the J call TRBJ2-2; 8 positions agree with TRBD2. The ends lost 1 base at V and 1 base at J; junction bases unmatched: 3. The CDR3 runs 16 residues. The V gene's germline CDR1 is SGDLS and CDR2 YYNGEE. This chain's CDR3 is CASSVSAGENTGELFF. The CDR3 DNA reads as TGTGCCAGCAGCGTATCAGCGGGGGAGAACACCGGGGAGCTGTTTTTT.

CDR3 region: CASSAGLVEAFF. CDR3 DNA: TGTGCCAGCTCCGCGGGTCTGGTTGAAGCTTTCTTT. The rearrangement uses TRBV18 and TRBJ1-1; D is uncertain. The CDR3 extends over 12 amino acids. Germline CDR1 and CDR2: KGHSH and LQKENI. Trimming pared 6 bases from V and 7 bases from J, leaving 12 bases between. Variable domain in full (rest from reference TRBV18 and TRBJ1-1): NAGVMQNPRHLVRRRGQEARLRCSPMKGHSHVYWYRQLPEEGLKFMVYLQKENIIDESGMPKERFSAEFPKEGPSILRIQQVVRGDSAAYFCASSAGLVEAFFGQGTRLTVV.

The chain carries TRBV7-9 and TRBJ2-3; D is possibly TRBD1 (6 bases). Germline loops: CDR1 SEHNR, CDR2 FQNEAQ (reference sequence). The CDR3 contains 17 residues. V lost 1 base and J 0 bases, leaving 14 bases between the germline ends. The CDR3 sequence is CASSLEGMTGSTDTQYF. In DNA, the CDR3 is TGTGCCAGCAGCTTAGAGGGGATGACAGGAAGCACAGATACGCAGTATTTT.

A word on this clone: An end of the junction does not agree with germline; a read error may underlie this. This rearrangement joins TRBV7-9 to TRBJ1-4; tentatively, D is TRBD1 (5 bases). The germline gives CDR1 SEHNR, CDR2 FQNEAQ (reference sequence). The CDR3 totals 13 residues. This CDR3 reads CSSTFSKGEKLFF. The CDR3 DNA sequence: TGTTCCAGCACCTTCTCGAAGGGGGAAAAACTGTTTTTT.

The chain combines TRBV10-3 with TRBJ2-4; 8 bases map to TRBD2. Germline CDR1 is ENHRY and CDR2 is SYGVKD. The CDR3 has 14 residues. V lost 8 bases to trimming and J lost 1 base; unmatched junction nucleotides: 4. Here the CDR3 reads CAIAPGGAKNIQYF. CDR3 nucleotides: TGTGCCATCGCCCCGGGGGGGGCCAAAAACATTCAGTACTTC.

The CDR3 nucleotides are TGCAGCGTTGAGCTACAGGGGAGGAGGACAGATACGCAGTATTTT. This codes for CSVELQGRRTDTQYF. The chain uses TRBV29-1 and TRBJ2-3; D perhaps matches TRBD1 (7 bases). CDR1 SQVTM and CDR2 ANQGSEA come from the germline V gene. Trimming took 3 bases from V and 3 from J, leaving 16 bases between them. The CDR3 loop spans 15 amino acids.

The count of this clone is one. The chain has TRBV19 and TRBJ2-1; 10 positions agree with TRBD2. V lost 2 bases to trimming and J lost 6 bases; unmatched junction nucleotides: 4. This CDR3 spans 15 amino acids. Germline V lookup: CDR1 LNHDA, CDR2 SQIVND (reference sequence). CDR3 bases: TGTGCCAGTAGTATACCTAGCGGGGGCCTCAATGAGCAGTTCTTC. Translated, it gives CASSIPSGGLNEQFF. Full variable domain (rest looked up from reference TRBV19 and TRBJ2-1): DGGITQSPKYLFRKEGQNVTLSCEQNLNHDAMYWYRQDPGQGLRLIYYSQIVNDFQKGDIAEGYSVSREKKESFPLTVTSAQKNPTAFYLCASSIPSGGLNEQFFGPGTRLTVL.

The chain links TRBV7-9 to TRBJ1-6; 8 positions agree with TRBD1. The CDR3 runs to 14 residues. V was pared by 6 bases and J by 9 bases, with 7 bases of the junction left unmatched. CDR1 is SEHNR and CDR2 is FQNEAQ in the germline V gene (reference sequence). The CDR3 DNA follows: TGTGCCAGCAGTCAGGGACAGGAGTTTTCACCCCTCCACTTT. Its translation: CASSQGQEFSPLHF.

This rearrangement joins TRBV28 to TRBJ2-6, with D possibly matching TRBD1 (6 bases). This CDR3 has 16 residues. With 9 bases removed from V and 2 bases from J, the gap between germline ends came to 17 bases. Germline values: CDR1 MDHEN, CDR2 SYDVKM. CDR3 DNA sequence: TGTGCCAGTTCAACAGGGCAGCGGACTGGGGCCAACGTCCTGACTTTC. Amino acid sequence: CASSTGQRTGANVLTF.

The chain recombines TRBV6-1 with TRBJ1-2; tentatively, D is TRBD1 (6 bases). From germline, CDR1 is MNHNS and CDR2 SASEGT. The CDR3 has 15 amino acids. V lost 5 bases and J lost 3, with 16 bases in between. CDR3 residues: CASSSEQGDDYGYTF. The CDR3 DNA follows: TGTGCCAGCAGTAGCGAACAGGGAGACGACTATGGCTACACCTTC.

This rearrangement joins TRBV7-9 to TRBJ1-4; 9 bases match TRBD1. CDR1 is SEHNR, CDR2 FQNEAQ, per germline (reference sequence). CDR3 length: 16 amino acids. V shed 5 bases and J 8 bases; nucleotides not matched to a gene: 12. For the CDR3, the DNA is TGTGCCAGCAGCCCCCTGAAGGGACAGGGTGAGGAAAAACTGTTTTTT. This translates into CASSPLKGQGEEKLFF.

The V call is TRBV4-1, the J call TRBJ1-1, with D unresolved. Germline assignment: CDR1 MGHRA and CDR2 YSYEKL. The CDR3 contains 12 residues. V lost 6 bases to trimming and J lost 8 bases, with 13 bases between them. CDR3 DNA: TGCGCCAGCAGGGTCAACGAGGGAGAAGCTTTCTTT. Translated: CASRVNEGEAFF.

This clone was seen only once. This chain uses TRBV4-2 with TRBJ2-1, with D unclear. The CDR3 totals 12 residues. Trimming stripped 3 bases from V and 5 bases from J, with 5 bases between. Germline V gene data show CDR1 as LGHNA and CDR2 as YNFKEQ. CDR3 DNA sequence: TGTGCCAGCAGCCATGAGAACAATGAGCAGTTCTTC. This sequence encodes CASSHENNEQFF.